These T cell receptor beta chains were read from a single sample in a study of cytomegalovirus exposure and HLA in healthy donors. Here immunoSEQ multiplex PCR was the method, and the copy in TCRdb shows in-frame clones only, minus some. This table has roughly 190,000 clones, roughly 75% appearing once. What was sequenced was PBMCs. Receptor source: a man aged 30-40 years in good health and CMV-seropositive. Each CDR3 is given with its conserved first and last residue.

V	J	CDR3
TRBV7-9	TRBJ2-3	CASSLTARGADTQYF
TRBV7-3	TRBJ2-3	CASSLNSAVTDTQYF
TRBV7-2	TRBJ2-1	CASSWTSGGGDEQFF
TRBV20-1	TRBJ2-1	CSGLVNEQFF
TRBV2	TRBJ2-3	CASRLAGSTQYF
TRBV28	TRBJ1-2	CASSLPLGTGDYGYTF
TRBV7-9	TRBJ2-7	CSSSQGQGNYEQYF
TRBV5-5	TRBJ2-7	CASSLVTGGKGYEQYF
TRBV7-2	TRBJ2-7	CASSLRKGLTGYEQYF
TRBV18	TRBJ1-1	CASSPSTTENTEAFF
TRBV5-4	TRBJ2-1	CASSLVSGVSNEQFF
TRBV6-5	TRBJ2-1	CASSPSGGARDEQFF
TRBV25-1	TRBJ1-2	CASTPGQGGYGYTF
TRBV4-2	TRBJ1-3	CASSRPGSPSGNTIYF
TRBV11-2	TRBJ1-1	CASSLLSLGTPGMNTEAFF
TRBV7-2	TRBJ2-3	CASSGGADTQYF
TRBV5-1	TRBJ2-7	CASSFGDRGNEQYF
TRBV6-6	TRBJ1-1	CASSYSRVRTEAFF
TRBV2	TRBJ1-6	CASSVDKELSSYNSPLHF
TRBV9	TRBJ2-1	CASSPGDRNNEQFF
TRBV5-1	TRBJ2-2	CASSPGTGGFGELFF
TRBV6-6	TRBJ2-7	CASSGSTGRDLYEQYF
TRBV6-5	TRBJ2-7	CASSSSGTYLYEQYF
TRBV20-1	TRBJ2-7	CSARETYEQYF
TRBV28	TRBJ2-7	CASSSSRAGDYEQYF
TRBV13	TRBJ1-6	CASSLPGQGDSPLHF
TRBV27	TRBJ1-1	CASSLRQGWSEAFF
TRBV30	TRBJ1-5	CAWSVRGGGISGNQPQHF
TRBV7-9	TRBJ1-3	CASSLAETVLNRNTIYF
TRBV30	TRBJ1-2	CAWSFGANYGYTF
TRBV4-3	TRBJ1-2	CASSQTGQGAGYGYTF
TRBV19	TRBJ2-1	CASSTTRTSGRYEQFF
TRBV9	TRBJ2-5	CASSVAGAGGASVETQYF
TRBV7-3	TRBJ2-7	CASSSQGSYEQYF
TRBV18	TRBJ2-5	CASSPPRTGGAWKTQYF
TRBV7-9	TRBJ1-4	CSSKGQTNEKLFF
TRBV14	TRBJ1-6	CASSQGRLNSPLHF
TRBV28	TRBJ1-5	CASRGDRNQPQHF
TRBV7-8	TRBJ2-1	CASSTTTRSYNEQFF
TRBV4-2	TRBJ1-5	CASSHFWGADQPQHF
TRBV5-1	TRBJ2-3	CASSPWTSSTDTQYF
TRBV18	TRBJ1-3	CASSLSTVSGNTIYF
TRBV18	TRBJ1-4	CASSPSGTGGRNEKLFF
TRBV9	TRBJ2-7	CASSVNAPGQTEEQYF
TRBV6-5	TRBJ1-2	CASSYSRTVLYGYTF
TRBV27	TRBJ2-1	CASSPRGAGDSNEQFF
TRBV28	TRBJ2-7	CASLAGTSVAYEQYF
TRBV7-9	TRBJ1-6	CASSFLVTDSPLHF
TRBV7-9	TRBJ1-3	CASSLVPTGQNTIYF
TRBV15	TRBJ2-5	CATSRYRDREGRETQYF